This paragraph covers one T cell receptor beta chain sequence. Its antigen is as yet unknown. The data were taken from a study of CD8+CD57+ T cells in acquired aplastic anemia. Study as a whole: Sorted CD4+ and CD8+ cells gave an average of roughly 3.5 ug of DNA. Overall study findings and caveats: There were some 27 CD8+ CDR3 sequences that occurred in both patients and controls. Simpson's diversity of CD8+ cells was not significantly different in patients compared with controls.

The template for TCR beta VDJ and CDR3 sequence profiling was genomic DNA. TCRdb re-derived calls from the reads in MiXCR, one entry per CDR3 protein. The sample contains more than 150,000 distinct CDR3 sequences, around 65% of which appear only once. The source material was sorted CD4+, CD8+, or CD8+CD57+ T cells (not recorded which) from PBMCs. This TCR was recovered from a human donor with severe aplastic anemia or a healthy control (not recorded which).

CDR3 DNA: TGTGCCAGCAGGCCCCTTGACATTTACGAGCAGTACTTC. Its translation: CASRPLDIYEQYF. The genes are TRBV28 and TRBJ2-7; D uncertain. The CDR3 is 13 residues long. The V end was cut by 6 bases, the J end by 4 bases, with 13 bases between. Germline lookup yields CDR1 MDHEN and CDR2 SYDVKM.